The 11 T cell receptor beta chains below come from one sample, sequenced in a study of blood T cell repertoires in COVID-19. Assay: immunoSEQ multiplex PCR; the TCRdb copy retains only in-frame clones and omits some. The data contain over 70,000 clones, about 80% of them singletons. The source material was peripheral blood. These receptors all come from a man between 65 and 85 years old with acute or convalescent COVID-19.

The chain couples TRBV5-4 to TRBJ2-2; 7 nucleotides line up with TRBD1. There are 15 residues in the CDR3. CDR1 is SGHNT and CDR2 is YYREEE in the germline V gene (reference sequence). The V gene end was trimmed by 5 bases and the J gene end by 4 bases; junction bases not matched to a gene: 8. The chain's CDR3 is CASRRDSIGTGELFF. CDR3 sequence (DNA): TGTGCCAGCAGAAGGGACAGCATCGGCACCGGGGAGCTGTTTTTT.

With respect to this clone: Other DNA sequences in this sample translate to the same CDR3. The chain couples TRBV28 to TRBJ2-1; unclear D gene. CDR3 length: 11 amino acids. V was pared by 4 bases and J by 6 bases, with 4 bases between. Germline lookup yields CDR1 MDHEN and CDR2 SYDVKM. The CDR3 coding sequence is TGTGCCAGCAGTTCTCCCAATGAGCAGTTCTTC. Its translation: CASSSPNEQFF.

The chain is built from TRBV19 and TRBJ1-3; tentative D call: TRBD1 (6 bases). CDR3 size: 13 residues. The ends were cut back, 5 bases at V and 12 bases at J, with 17 bases in the middle. The V gene's germline CDR1 is LNHDA and CDR2 SQIVND (reference sequence). The CDR3 DNA reads as TGTGCCAGTAGTTCTACAGGGTTCGTAGGCATATATTTT. Translation gives CASSSTGFVGIYF.

The rearrangement links TRBV3-1 (or the pseudogene TRBV3-2) to TRBJ1-6; no firm D call. Per germline, CDR1 LGHDT and CDR2 YNNKEL (reference sequence). Trimming left V 4 bases short and J 1 base short, with 11 bases between. This CDR3 region has 16 residues. CDR3 in DNA: TGTGCCAGCAGCCCCAGAACGGGGTCCTATAATTCACCCCTCCACTTT. Its translation is CASSPRTGSYNSPLHF.

This chain links TRBV19 with TRBJ1-5; maybe TRBD1 (5 bases). From germline, CDR1 is LNHDA and CDR2 SQIVND (reference sequence). There are 15 residues in the CDR3. V was trimmed by 6 bases and J by 7 bases, leaving 19 bases between them. CDR3 sequence: CASSPRSGQGQPQHF. The CDR3 DNA reads as TGTGCCAGTAGCCCCAGGTCAGGGCAAGGACAGCCCCAGCATTTT.

For the CDR3, the DNA is TGTGCCAGCAGTGAACGGGGGTCTGGAAACACCATATATTTT. Encoded protein: CASSERGSGNTIYF. The gene calls are TRBV6-1 and TRBJ1-3; a weak D match, TRBD1 (5 bases). The CDR3 has 14 residues. CDR1 and CDR2 (germline): MNHNS, SASEGT. V was shortened by 2 bases and J by 1 base, with 6 bases between the two germline ends.

V is TRBV18 and J is TRBJ2-7; the D gene is possibly TRBD1 (5 bases). This CDR3 comprises 15 residues. V gave up 3 bases and J gave up 0 bases, with 12 bases separating them. Germline CDR1 and CDR2: KGHSH and LQKENI. The CDR3 is CASSPVDRSSYEQYF. The CDR3 DNA reads TGTGCCAGCTCACCCGTCGACAGAAGCTCCTACGAGCAGTACTTC.

This chain links TRBV28 with TRBJ2-7, with 7 bases fitting TRBD2. Trimming removed 3 bases from V and 3 bases from J; junction bases left unmatched: 5. The CDR3 has 14 residues. Germline loops: CDR1 MDHEN, CDR2 SYDVKM. The CDR3 DNA follows: TGTGCCAGCAGTTTTCGCGGGAGCGGCTACGAGCAGTACTTC. It yields the protein CASSFRGSGYEQYF.

The genes are TRBV30 and TRBJ1-4; D not resolved. With 2 bases removed from V and 7 bases from J, the gap between germline ends came to 8 bases. The CDR3 is 12 residues long. Germline CDR1 is GTSNPN and CDR2 is SVGIG (reference sequence). In nucleotides, the CDR3 is TGTGCCTGGAGTATAGAGGGTGAAAAACTGTTTTTT. This sequence encodes CAWSIEGEKLFF.

This clone has just a few counts. The genes are TRBV10-2 and TRBJ2-1; 10 bases fit TRBD2. The CDR3 totals 16 residues. The junction had 15 bases not matched to a gene; V was cut back by 7 bases and J by 9 bases. Germline values: CDR1 WSHSY, CDR2 SAAADI. In DNA form, the CDR3 reads TGCGCCAGCAACCCGACTAGCGGGCGGGCTCAGGGTGAGCAGTTCTTC. It translates to CASNPTSGRAQGEQFF.

The genes are TRBV11-3 and TRBJ2-1, with 10 bases identical to TRBD2. CDR1 SGHNT and CDR2 YENEEA come from the germline V gene. The CDR3 sequence is 16 residues long. V shed 4 bases and J 6 bases; nucleotides not matched to a gene: 9. CDR3: CASSSQRTSGINEQFF. The DNA of the CDR3 is TGTGCCAGCAGCTCTCAACGGACTAGCGGCATCAATGAGCAGTTCTTC.